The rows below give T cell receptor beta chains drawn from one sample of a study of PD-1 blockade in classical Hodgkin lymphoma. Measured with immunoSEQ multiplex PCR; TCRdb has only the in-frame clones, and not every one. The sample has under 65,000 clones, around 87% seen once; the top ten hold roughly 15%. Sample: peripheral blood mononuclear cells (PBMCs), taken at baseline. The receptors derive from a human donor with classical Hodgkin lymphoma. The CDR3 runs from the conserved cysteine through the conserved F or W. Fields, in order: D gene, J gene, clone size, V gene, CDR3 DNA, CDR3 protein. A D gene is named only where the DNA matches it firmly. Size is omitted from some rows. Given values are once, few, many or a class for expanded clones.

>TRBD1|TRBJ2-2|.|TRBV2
TGTGCCAGCGACAGGGTTGAGACCGGGGAGCTGTTTTTT
CASDRVETGELFF
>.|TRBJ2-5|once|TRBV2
TGTGCCAGCACACCGGGACTCAACCAAGAGACCCAGTACTTC
CASTPGLNQETQYF
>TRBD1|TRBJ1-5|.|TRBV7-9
TGTGCCAGCAGCTTAAGTGGGACAGTTAATCAGCCCCAGCATTTT
CASSLSGTVNQPQHF
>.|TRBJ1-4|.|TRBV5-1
TGCGCCAGCAGCTTAGCAATGCTGGCAGGCTATGCAACTAATGAAAAACTGTTTTTT
CASSLAMLAGYATNEKLFF
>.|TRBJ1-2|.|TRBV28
TGTGCCAGCAGTCCAATACAGGGTAACTATGGCTACACCTTC
CASSPIQGNYGYTF
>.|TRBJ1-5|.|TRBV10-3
TGTGCCATCAGTGACGGGGATGGGGATCAGCCCCAGCATTTT
CAISDGDGDQPQHF
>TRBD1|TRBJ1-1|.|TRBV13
TGTGCCAGCAGCTCCCCGACAGGGGATACTGAAGCTTTCTTT
CASSSPTGDTEAFF
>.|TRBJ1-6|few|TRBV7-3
TGTGCCAGCAGCTTAGGGGTTCTCAATTCACCCCTCCACTTT
CASSLGVLNSPLHF
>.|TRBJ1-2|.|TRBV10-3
TGTGCCATCAGTGAGTCATTGGTGCAGGGAGGTGCAAACTATGGCTACACCTTC
CAISESLVQGGANYGYTF
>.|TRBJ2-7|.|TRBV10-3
TGTGCCATCAGTGAGTCGTTGTGGGGACACGACTCCTACGAGCAGTACTTC
CAISESLWGHDSYEQYF
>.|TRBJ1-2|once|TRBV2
TGTGCCAGCAGTGAATTGTGGAGGGGAAATGGCTACACCTTC
CASSELWRGNGYTF
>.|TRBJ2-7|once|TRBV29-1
TGCAGCGTTGATGTGGACAATTCCTACGAGCAGTACTTC
CSVDVDNSYEQYF
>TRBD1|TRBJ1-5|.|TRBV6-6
TGTGCCAGCAGTTACTCCCGACAGGGGGGATATCAGCCCCAGCATTTT
CASSYSRQGGYQPQHF
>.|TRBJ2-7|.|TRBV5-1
TGCGCCAGCGCAGGGGTTCTAGCCCACGAGCAGTACTTC
CASAGVLAHEQYF
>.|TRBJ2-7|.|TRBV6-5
TGTGCCAGCAGTTCAGGGGAATACGAGCAGTACTTC
CASSSGEYEQYF
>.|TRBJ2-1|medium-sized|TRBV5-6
TGTGCCAGCAGCTTGTGGTTGGGGACACCCGACGGTGAGCAGTTCTTC
CASSLWLGTPDGEQFF
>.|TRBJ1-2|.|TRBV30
TGTGCCGCGATGTGGGGGAACCTCTATGGCTACACCTTC
CAAMWGNLYGYTF
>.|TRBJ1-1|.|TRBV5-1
TGCGCCAGCAGCTTGAGAGAAGACGCTGAAGCTTTCTTT
CASSLREDAEAFF
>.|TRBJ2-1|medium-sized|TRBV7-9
TGTGCCAGCAGCTTAGTGGGGGGGCGATACAATGAGCAGTTCTTC
CASSLVGGRYNEQFF
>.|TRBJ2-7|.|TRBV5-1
TGCGCCAGCACCCAGTTCCCAGGGAGTCACGAGCAGTACTTC
CASTQFPGSHEQYF
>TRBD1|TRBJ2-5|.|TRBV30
TGTGCCTGGGGGGGTACAGGGGTCGAGGAGACCCAGTACTTC
CAWGGTGVEETQYF
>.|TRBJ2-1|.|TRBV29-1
TGCAGCGTCGGCCGGGACAACGGATTCCAGTTCTTC
CSVGRDNGFQFF
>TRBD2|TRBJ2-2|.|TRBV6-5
TGTGCCAGCACATCACCAGGGAGGGACACCGGGGAGCTGTTTTTT
CASTSPGRDTGELFF
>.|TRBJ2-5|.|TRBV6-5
TGTGCCAGCAGTTACAACGGCGGAGAGACCCAGTACTTC
CASSYNGGETQYF
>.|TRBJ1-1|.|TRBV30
TGTGCCTGGAGGACAGGTATTGAAGCTTTCTTT
CAWRTGIEAFF
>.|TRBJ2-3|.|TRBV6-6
TGTGCCAGCAGTTACGGGGAAGGGGCAGATACGCAGTATTTT
CASSYGEGADTQYF
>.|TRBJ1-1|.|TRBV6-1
TGTGCCAGCAGGTACACAGGGCACACTGAAGCTTTCTTT
CASRYTGHTEAFF
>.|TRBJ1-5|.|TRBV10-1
TGCGCCAGCAAGGGCAGGAATGTACTTTATAGCAATCAGCCCCAGCATTTT
CASKGRNVLYSNQPQHF
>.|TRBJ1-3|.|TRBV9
TGTGCCAGCAGCGGAGGGAGAAACACCATATATTTT
CASSGGRNTIYF
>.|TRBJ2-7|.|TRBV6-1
TGTGCCACCACCGGGACAACAACCTACGAGCAGTACTTC
CATTGTTTYEQYF
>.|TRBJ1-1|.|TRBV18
TGTGCCAGCTCACCGGGGTTGAACACTGAAGCTTTCTTT
CASSPGLNTEAFF
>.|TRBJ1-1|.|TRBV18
TGTGCCAGCTCACCATTAGGGGGTTGGTTCACTGAAGCTTTCTTT
CASSPLGGWFTEAFF
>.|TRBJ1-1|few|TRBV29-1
TGCAGCGGTCGCTGGGCAAGCACTGAAGCTTTCTTT
CSGRWASTEAFF